Shown below are 15 T cell receptor beta chains from a single sample sequenced in a study of blood T cell repertoires in COVID-19. Sequencing used immunoSEQ multiplex PCR; TCRdb keeps in-frame clones, though not all of them. This table holds roughly 300,000 clones, 81% found once. Sequencing was performed on peripheral blood. The receptors stem from a woman aged 55 to 70 with active or convalescent COVID-19.

Concerning this clone: One junction end disagrees with the germline gene, perhaps due to a read error. The chain is built from TRBV7-7 and TRBJ2-1; 14 nucleotides line up with TRBD2. This CDR3 region has 15 residues. CDR1 and CDR2 (germline): SSHAT, FNYEAQ (reference sequence). The CDR3 region has the DNA TGTGCTAGCAGCTTGGGACTAGCGGGGGCCGATGAGCAGTTCTTC. It codes for CASSLGLAGADEQFF.

This sequence joins TRBV5-1 and TRBJ2-1; TRBD1 matches at 7 bases. The trim removed 4 bases at V and 2 bases at J, leaving 6 bases unmatched. The CDR3 has 15 amino acids. The germline V gene has CDR1 SGHRS and CDR2 YFSETQ. CDR3 sequence: CASSPGTDAYNEQFF. The DNA for the CDR3 is TGCGCCAGCAGCCCAGGGACAGATGCCTACAATGAGCAGTTCTTC. The full variable domain, its missing parts supplied by reference TRBV5-1 and TRBJ2-1, is KAGVTQTPRYLIKTRGQQVTLSCSPISGHRSVSWYQQTPGQGLQFLFEYFSETQRNKGNFPGRFSGRQFSNSRSEMNVSTLELGDSALYLCASSPGTDAYNEQFFGPGTRLTVL.

A word on this clone: The sample carries other DNA sequences with the same CDR3. The chain has TRBV5-1 and TRBJ2-3; TRBD2 matches 13 bases. The germline CDR1 and CDR2 sequences are SGHRS and YFSETQ. V trimming: 4 bases; J trimming: 4 bases; junction bases outside the gene matches: 3. The length of the CDR3 is 15 residues. The CDR3: CASSRGTSGADTQYF. DNA for the CDR3: TGCGCCAGCAGCAGGGGGACTAGCGGGGCAGATACGCAGTATTTT.

The CDR3 protein is CASTSPGGAGGYTF. CDR3 in DNA: TGTGCCAGCACTAGCCCCGGGGGGGCTGGCGGCTACACCTTC. J is TRBJ1-2 and V is TRBV5-4, with a tentative D call TRBD1 (6 bases). V was cut by 6 bases and J by 8 bases, with 20 bases left in between. The CDR3 is made up of 14 amino acids. Looked up from germline, CDR1 is SGHNT and CDR2 is YYREEE (reference sequence).

The chain couples TRBV7-7 to TRBJ2-7, with 10 nucleotides matching TRBD2. Losses at the gene ends were 5 bases for V and 6 bases for J; bases not matched to a gene: 7. This CDR3 has 14 residues. CDR1 and CDR2 from the germline V gene are SSHAT and FNYEAQ (reference sequence). This CDR3 is CASSPGTSVGEQYF. The DNA of the CDR3 is TGTGCCAGCAGCCCCGGGACTAGCGTCGGCGAGCAGTACTTC.

The V gene is TRBV27, the J gene TRBJ1-4; D perhaps matches TRBD1 (6 bases). The V gene's germline CDR1 is MNHEY and CDR2 SMNVEV (reference sequence). The CDR3 runs to 14 residues. V gave up 2 bases and J gave up 8 bases, with 12 bases separating them. DNA for the CDR3: TGTGCCAGCAGTTTAGGGCAGGGGCGAGAAAAACTGTTTTTT. Its protein is CASSLGQGREKLFF.

This chain uses TRBV7-3 with TRBJ1-1; D is perhaps TRBD1 (6 bases). This CDR3 is built from 14 residues. Germline V gene data show CDR1 as SGHTA and CDR2 as FQGTGA. The V and J ends lost 3 bases and 5 bases respectively, with 13 bases between them. The CDR3 DNA sequence: TGTGCCAGCAGCTTGGGGGCGCCGGGTACTGAAGCTTTCTTT. It codes for CASSLGAPGTEAFF.

This chain uses TRBV10-3 with TRBJ2-5; 8 bases line up with TRBD2. The CDR3 is 16 amino acids. The germline CDR1 and CDR2 sequences are ENHRY and SYGVKD. J was trimmed by 2 bases and V by 0 bases; bases with no gene match: 5. The CDR3 sequence: CAISESPGGRQETQYF. CDR3 coding DNA: TGTGCCATCAGTGAGTCTCCGGGGGGGAGGCAAGAGACCCAGTACTTC.

This chain links TRBV27 with TRBJ2-7, with 12 bases that match TRBD2. From germline, CDR1 is MNHEY and CDR2 SMNVEV (reference sequence). J gave up 2 bases and V 4 bases, and 0 bases lay outside the gene matches. The CDR3 totals 14 residues. The CDR3 DNA sequence: TGTGCCAGCAGTTGGACTAGCGGGGCCTACGAGCAGTACTTC. The encoded protein is CASSWTSGAYEQYF.

The rearrangement joins TRBV7-8 to TRBJ2-7; perhaps TRBD1 as D (5 bases). The CDR3 is 14 amino acids. V lost 4 bases and J 2 bases, leaving 12 bases between the germline ends. The V gene's germline CDR1 is SGHVS and CDR2 FQNEAQ. The CDR3 DNA sequence: TGTGCCAGCAGCTCCACAGGTATTACCTACGAGCAGTACTTC. Translating it yields CASSSTGITYEQYF. The whole variable domain, filled in from reference TRBV7-8 and TRBJ2-7, reads GAGVSQSPRYKVAKRGQDVALRCDPISGHVSLFWYQQALGQGPEFLTYFQNEAQLDKSGLPSDRFFAERPEGSVSTLKIQRTQQEDSAVYLCASSSTGITYEQYFGPGTRLTVT.

The rearrangement joins TRBV4-2 to TRBJ1-1; 8 bases agree with TRBD1. V dropped 0 bases and J dropped 11; count of bases not matched to a gene: 5. CDR3 size: 13 residues. Looked up from germline, CDR1 is LGHNA and CDR2 is YNFKEQ. The DNA for the CDR3 is TGTGCCAGCAGCCAAGAGGACAGGGAGCGGGCTTTCTTT. It encodes CASSQEDRERAFF.

The V gene is TRBV29-1, the J gene TRBJ1-2; 8 nucleotides line up with TRBD1. Looked up from germline, CDR1 is SQVTM and CDR2 is ANQGSEA. The CDR3 totals 13 residues. With V trimmed by 1 base and J by 7 bases, 5 bases remained unmatched. CDR3 loop: CSVEVGQGAGYTF. In DNA form, the CDR3 reads TGCAGCGTTGAAGTCGGGCAGGGGGCTGGCTACACCTTC.

This clone was seen once. The rearrangement joins TRBV6-5 to TRBJ1-1; D not resolved. Germline-derived CDR1 and CDR2 are MNHEY and SVGAGI. Trimming left V 2 bases short and J 1 base short, with 8 bases between. This CDR3 region has 14 residues. The DNA for the CDR3 is TGTGCCAGCAGTTACGGAGGACCGAACACTGAAGCTTTCTTT. This encodes CASSYGGPNTEAFF.

V and J are TRBV10-3 and TRBJ2-3, with 7 bases that match TRBD2. Germline lookup yields CDR1 ENHRY and CDR2 SYGVKD. Germline trimming cut 4 bases from V and 4 bases from J; bases unmatched to any gene: 5. This CDR3 has 14 amino acids. The CDR3: CAISGGRGSDTQYF. For the CDR3, the DNA is TGTGCCATCAGTGGGGGGAGGGGATCAGATACGCAGTATTTT.

The rearrangement uses TRBV30 and TRBJ1-4; 7 positions agree with TRBD1. The CDR3 consists of 14 residues. CDR1 is GTSNPN, CDR2 SVGIG, per germline (reference sequence). V was clipped by 2 bases and J by 8 bases; unmatched bases: 8. CDR3 coding DNA: TGTGCCTGGAGTAGGGACAGCCGGGGCGAAAAACTGTTTTTT. Translation gives CAWSRDSRGEKLFF.